This T cell receptor beta chain is drawn from a study of T-cell reconstitution after alpha-beta-depleted transplantation in children. J was trimmed by 3 bases and V by 2 bases; bases with no gene match: 8. From germline, CDR1 is SGHTA and CDR2 FQGNSA. This CDR3 comprises 17 residues. Preparation of the TCRbeta library was carried out with unique molecular identifiers. TCRdb analysed the PCR reads with MiXCR anew, one entry per CDR3 protein. Of around 480,000 distinct CDR3 sequences in the sample, 30% to 35% were seen once. The genes are TRBV7-2 and TRBJ2-1; 9 positions agree with TRBD2. The receptor's source is a human donor who donated a stem cell graft to a child with aplastic anemia. This specimen was PBMCs from the stem cell graft donor, taken from the stem cell graft. The CDR3 nucleotides read TGTGCCAGCAGCTTATTTTCTGCGACTAGCGGCTACAATGAGCAGTTCTTC. It is translated as CASSLFSATSGYNEQFF.